A selection of T cell receptor beta chains follows, all from one sample in a study of T cells in localized non-small cell lung cancer. TCRdb keeps only in-frame clones here, not all; method: immunoSEQ multiplex PCR. The sample has approximately 67,000 clones; about four fifths are singletons. This material consisted of peripheral blood, taken before any cancer treatment. These receptors all stem from a female donor older than 55 with stage I lung adenocarcinoma. Both conserved end residues are part of each CDR3.

V gene: TRBV19
CDR3 protein: CASSTFLEGLRGYEQYF

V gene: TRBV6-5
CDR3 protein: CASSFHTGELFF

V gene: TRBV9
CDR3 protein: CASSVGSRETQYF

V gene: TRBV29-1
CDR3 protein: CTVPSSGMSGTQYF

V gene: TRBV11-1
CDR3 protein: CASSRSPGGETQYF

V gene: TRBV7-9
CDR3 protein: CASSSSWEETQYF

V gene: TRBV10-3
CDR3 protein: CAISVGDRSVADTQYF

V gene: TRBV28
CDR3 protein: CASRGPLDEQFF

V gene: TRBV5-1
CDR3 protein: CASSGEQLAGDQRSYNEQFF

V gene: TRBV9
CDR3 protein: CASSPTGQSNQPQHF

V gene: TRBV4-2
CDR3 protein: CASSQTGTSVYEQYF

V gene: TRBV5-1
CDR3 protein: CASTPGTGANVLTF

V gene: TRBV4-2
CDR3 protein: CASSQGTNTEAFF

V gene: TRBV9
CDR3 protein: CASSVTPGGTDTQYF

V gene: TRBV2
CDR3 protein: CASSLGLAGVTDTQYF

V gene: TRBV6-4
CDR3 protein: CASATDYNSPLHF

V gene: TRBV29-1
CDR3 protein: CSVESSGEAFF

V gene: TRBV6-5
CDR3 protein: CASSLHAQATQYF

V gene: TRBV28
CDR3 protein: CASSFARKGSNQPQHF

V gene: TRBV6-1
CDR3 protein: CASSEGRVGLILYGYTF

V gene: TRBV5-4
CDR3 protein: CASSPGTRVEGGYTF

V gene: TRBV19
CDR3 protein: CASSTAANDMTQYF

V gene: TRBV6-5
CDR3 protein: CASRDRVMNTEAFF

V gene: TRBV6-6
CDR3 protein: CASSYSQIDTEAFF

V gene: TRBV25-1
CDR3 protein: CASSATGTYGYTF

V gene: TRBV5-1
CDR3 protein: CASSLIRGGEAFF

V gene: TRBV2
CDR3 protein: CASSAIGGSTGELFF

V gene: TRBV7-9
CDR3 protein: CASSEPGTGLGEQFF

V gene: TRBV21-1
CDR3 protein: CASSKRISGENEQFF

V gene: TRBV7-3
CDR3 protein: CASSRDRNYEQYF

V gene: TRBV6-6
CDR3 protein: CASRGETGGEWAFF

V gene: TRBV18
CDR3 protein: CASSPRGRTSGRGADTQYF

V gene: TRBV28
CDR3 protein: CASSSGTSYEQYF

V gene: TRBV19
CDR3 protein: CASSLNRVERETQYF

V gene: TRBV13
CDR3 protein: CASRLTTVSSYNEQFF

V gene: TRBV5-5
CDR3 protein: CASSLQGTSLHEQYF

V gene: TRBV2
CDR3 protein: CASSLRGGVGNEQFF